These T cell receptor beta chains were read from a single sample in a study of blood T cells in healthy people across ages. TCRdb analysed the 5' RACE reads with MiXCR anew, one entry per CDR3 protein. Here the sample spans about 640,000 distinct CDR3 sequences, roughly 58% being singletons. The material sequenced was blood. These receptors all come from a man aged 55 to 70 in good health. CDR3s include the opening cysteine and the closing phenylalanine or tryptophan. Fields, in order: J gene, V gene, CDR3 protein.

J: .; V: TRBV5-4; CDR3: CASSPGQEYYEQYF
J: TRBJ2-5; V: TRBV5-5; CDR3: CASSWSETQYF
J: TRBJ1-1; V: TRBV28; CDR3: CASTSSAGGNTEAFF
J: TRBJ2-1; V: TRBV12-3/TRBV12-4; CDR3: CASSWELAHEGFF
J: TRBJ2-5; V: TRBV29-1; CDR3: CSVERQGAETQYF
J: TRBJ2-7; V: TRBV24-1; CDR3: CASGIRTGMYEQYF
J: TRBJ1-2; V: TRBV4-1; CDR3: CASSQDPSSSYGYTF
J: .; V: TRBV6-6; CDR3: CASSMTSGGAGEQYF
J: TRBJ1-6; V: TRBV2; CDR3: CASRGQRLPERTLHF
J: TRBJ2-5; V: TRBV2; CDR3: CASSSGQAIQETQYF
J: TRBJ2-7; V: TRBV5-1; CDR3: CASSPGTSGYEQYF
J: TRBJ2-3; V: TRBV7-2; CDR3: CASSTRQYTDTQYF
J: TRBJ1-1; V: TRBV10-3; CDR3: CASKTVNTEAFF
J: TRBJ2-3; V: TRBV7-9; CDR3: CASSRDASTDTQYF
J: TRBJ1-4; V: TRBV15; CDR3: CATSRDRGATNEKLFF
J: TRBJ2-1; V: TRBV29-1; CDR3: CSVHTSGGSNEQFF
J: .; V: TRBV6-5; CDR3: CASSLGHATRQYF
J: .; V: TRBV6-2/TRBV6-3; CDR3: CASSYSGTGNYEQYF
J: .; V: TRBV10-2; CDR3: CASSEFSVEETQYF
J: TRBJ1-5; V: TRBV15; CDR3: CATSRGAGAVLPQHF
J: TRBJ2-5; V: TRBV25-1; CDR3: CASSSRDFAPQYF
J: TRBJ2-1; V: TRBV4-2; CDR3: CASSQAGRGYSEQFF
J: TRBJ2-3; V: TRBV10-3; CDR3: CAISQDVGFTDTQYF
J: TRBJ2-3; V: TRBV5-1; CDR3: CASSLASISSTDMQYF
J: TRBJ2-5; V: TRBV10-3; CDR3: CAIRTAGEQETQYF
J: TRBJ2-2; V: TRBV24-1; CDR3: CATSEPLGAGELFF
J: TRBJ1-4; V: TRBV4-1; CDR3: CASSIGQGTTNEKLFF
J: TRBJ2-1; V: TRBV5-1; CDR3: CASSLVAGSEQFF
J: TRBJ2-5; V: TRBV12-3/TRBV12-4; CDR3: CASKGGSETQYF
J: TRBJ1-4; V: TRBV27; CDR3: CASSISGHPNEKPFF
J: TRBJ2-5; V: TRBV7-2; CDR3: CASSQLAGAAVETQYF